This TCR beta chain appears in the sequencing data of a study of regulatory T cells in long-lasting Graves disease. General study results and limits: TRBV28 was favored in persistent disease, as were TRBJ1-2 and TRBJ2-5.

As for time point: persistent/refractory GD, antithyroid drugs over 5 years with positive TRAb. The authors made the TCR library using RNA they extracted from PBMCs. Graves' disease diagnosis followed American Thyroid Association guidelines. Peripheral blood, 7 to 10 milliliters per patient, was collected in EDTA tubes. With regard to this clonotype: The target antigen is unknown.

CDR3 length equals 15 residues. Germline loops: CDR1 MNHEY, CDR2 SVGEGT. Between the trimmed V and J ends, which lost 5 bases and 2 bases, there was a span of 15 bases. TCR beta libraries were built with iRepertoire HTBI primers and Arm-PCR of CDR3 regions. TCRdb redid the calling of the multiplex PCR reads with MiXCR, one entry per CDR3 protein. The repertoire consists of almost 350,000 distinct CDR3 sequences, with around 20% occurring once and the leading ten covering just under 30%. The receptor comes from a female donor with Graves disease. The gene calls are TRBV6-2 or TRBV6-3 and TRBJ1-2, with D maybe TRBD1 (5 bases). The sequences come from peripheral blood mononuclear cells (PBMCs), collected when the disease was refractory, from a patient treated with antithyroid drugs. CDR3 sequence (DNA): TGTGCCAGCAGTGGCCTCGGGGCCCTCAACTATGGCTACACCTTC. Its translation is CASSGLGALNYGYTF.